This T cell receptor (beta chain) was found in a study of blood T cells in healthy people across ages. Study results and limitations: With donor CMV status unknown, expanded clonotype changes were possibly confounded. The percentage of naive T cells correlated strongly with TCR beta diversity.

Concerning this clonotype itself: Its specificity is unknown.

A second PCR of 7 to 11 cycles used a sample-barcoded 5' primer and a J-beta primer mix. Researchers report that each sample yielded at least 2.5 million CDR3-containing paired-end reads. TCRdb itself ran the 5' RACE reads through MiXCR, one entry per CDR3 protein. The data show fewer than 1.5 million distinct CDR3 sequences, with around two fifths seen just once and approximately 7.9% held by the top ten. This clonotype originated in a young woman in good health. The sample comprised blood.

The CDR3 protein is CASSWGAGTMQQYF. As DNA, the CDR3 is TGTGCCAGCAGCTGGGGGGCCGGGACTATGCAGCAGTACTTC. V is TRBV5-8 and J is TRBJ2-7; possible D gene TRBD2, 7 bases. The germline V and J ends were trimmed by 3 bases and 8 bases, with 18 bases remaining between them. Germline V gene data show CDR1 as SGHTS and CDR2 as YDEGEE. The CDR3 has 14 residues.